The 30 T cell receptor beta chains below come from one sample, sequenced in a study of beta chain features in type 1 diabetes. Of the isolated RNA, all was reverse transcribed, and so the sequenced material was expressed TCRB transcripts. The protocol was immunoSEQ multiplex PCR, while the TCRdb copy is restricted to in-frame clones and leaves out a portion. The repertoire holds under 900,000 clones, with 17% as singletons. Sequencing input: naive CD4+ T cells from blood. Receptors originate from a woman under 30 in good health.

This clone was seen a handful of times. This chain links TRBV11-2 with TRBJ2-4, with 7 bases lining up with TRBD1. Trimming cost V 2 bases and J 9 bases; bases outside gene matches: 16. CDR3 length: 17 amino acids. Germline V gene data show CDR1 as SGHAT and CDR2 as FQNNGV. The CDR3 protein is CASSLLLPGHPGGIQYF. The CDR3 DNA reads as TGTGCCAGCAGCTTATTACTCCCGGGACACCCAGGGGGCATTCAGTACTTC.

DNA of the CDR3: TGCAGCGTTGTGGGGGGAAGACCTACCGGGGAGCTGTTTTTT. Its translation is CSVVGGRPTGELFF. This rearrangement joins TRBV29-1 to TRBJ2-2, with D perhaps TRBD2 (6 bases). Germline assignment: CDR1 SQVTM and CDR2 ANQGSEA. The CDR3 covers 14 residues. Trimming took 4 bases from V and 5 from J, leaving 14 bases between them.

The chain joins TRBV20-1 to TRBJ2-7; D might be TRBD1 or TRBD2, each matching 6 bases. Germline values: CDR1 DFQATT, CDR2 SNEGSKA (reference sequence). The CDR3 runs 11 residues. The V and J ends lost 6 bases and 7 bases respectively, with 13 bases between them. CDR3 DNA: TGCAGTGCGAAGGGGGGAAAGGAGCAGTACTTC. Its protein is CSAKGGKEQYF.

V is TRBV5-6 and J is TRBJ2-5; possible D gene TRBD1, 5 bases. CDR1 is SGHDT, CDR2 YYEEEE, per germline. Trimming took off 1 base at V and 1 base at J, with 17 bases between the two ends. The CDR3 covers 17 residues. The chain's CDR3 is CASSLLRQSSIQETQYF. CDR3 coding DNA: TGTGCCAGCAGCTTGCTTAGACAGAGCAGCATCCAAGAGACCCAGTACTTC.

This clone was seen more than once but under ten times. CDR3 nucleotides: TGTGCCAGCAGCTCGATGCCAACAGGGTCCAACGAGCAGTACTTC. The encoded protein is CASSSMPTGSNEQYF. The chain employs TRBV13 and TRBJ2-7, with a possible D match to TRBD1 (6 bases). CDR1 is PRHDT and CDR2 is FYEKMQ in the germline V gene (reference sequence). The V and J ends lost 4 bases and 5 bases respectively, with 18 bases between them. The length of the CDR3 is 15 residues.

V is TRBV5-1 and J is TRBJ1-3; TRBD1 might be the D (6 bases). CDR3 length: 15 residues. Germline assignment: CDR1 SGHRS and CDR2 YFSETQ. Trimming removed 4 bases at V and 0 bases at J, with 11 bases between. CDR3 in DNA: TGCGCCAGCAGCCCACAGGGTCACTCTGGAAACACCATATATTTT. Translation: CASSPQGHSGNTIYF.

CDR3 in DNA: TGTGCCAGCAGTTCGTGGGGCGGTCGAGACTATGGCTACACCTTC. Encoded protein: CASSSWGGRDYGYTF. This chain joins TRBV28 and TRBJ1-2; tentatively, D is TRBD1 (5 bases). Germline V gives CDR1 MDHEN, CDR2 SYDVKM. Between the trimmed V and J ends, which lost 4 bases and 3 bases, there was a span of 15 bases. The CDR3 is made up of 15 amino acids.

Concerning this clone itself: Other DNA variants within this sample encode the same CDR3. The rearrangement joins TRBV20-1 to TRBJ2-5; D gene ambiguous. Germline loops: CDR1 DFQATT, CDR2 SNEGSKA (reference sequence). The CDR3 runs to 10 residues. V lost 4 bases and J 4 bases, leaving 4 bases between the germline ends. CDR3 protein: CSAMRETQYF. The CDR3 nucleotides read TGCAGTGCTATGAGAGAGACCCAGTACTTC.

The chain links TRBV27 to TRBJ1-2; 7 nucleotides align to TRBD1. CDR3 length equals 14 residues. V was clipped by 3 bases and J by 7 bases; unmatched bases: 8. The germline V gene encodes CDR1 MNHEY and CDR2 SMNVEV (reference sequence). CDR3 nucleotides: TGTGCCAGCAGTTTTGGCAGGGGGAAAGCTGGCTACACCTTC. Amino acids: CASSFGRGKAGYTF.

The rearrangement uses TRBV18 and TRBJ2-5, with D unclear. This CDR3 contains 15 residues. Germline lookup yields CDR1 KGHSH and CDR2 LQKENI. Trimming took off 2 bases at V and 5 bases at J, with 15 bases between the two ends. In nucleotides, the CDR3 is TGTGCCAGCTCACCAATGGAAGGGCCTCGGGAGACCCAGTACTTC. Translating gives CASSPMEGPRETQYF. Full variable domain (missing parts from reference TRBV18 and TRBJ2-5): NAGVMQNPRHLVRRRGQEARLRCSPMKGHSHVYWYRQLPEEGLKFMVYLQKENIIDESGMPKERFSAEFPKEGPSILRIQQVVRGDSAAYFCASSPMEGPRETQYFGPGTRLLVL.

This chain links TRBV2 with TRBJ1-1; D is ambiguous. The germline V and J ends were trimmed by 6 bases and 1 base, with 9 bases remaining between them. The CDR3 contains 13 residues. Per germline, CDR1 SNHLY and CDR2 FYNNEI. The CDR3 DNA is TGTGCCAGCAGGGCAGATCAGAACACTGAAGCTTTCTTT. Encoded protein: CASRADQNTEAFF.

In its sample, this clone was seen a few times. CDR3: CASSLSVDQGTEAFF. The CDR3 DNA is TGTGCCAGCAGCTTAAGTGTAGACCAGGGCACTGAAGCTTTCTTT. The chain recombines TRBV7-3 with TRBJ1-1; weak D call: TRBD1 (5 bases). Per germline, CDR1 SGHTA and CDR2 FQGTGA. The ends were cut back, 1 base at V and 4 bases at J, with 13 bases in the middle. This CDR3 region has 15 residues.

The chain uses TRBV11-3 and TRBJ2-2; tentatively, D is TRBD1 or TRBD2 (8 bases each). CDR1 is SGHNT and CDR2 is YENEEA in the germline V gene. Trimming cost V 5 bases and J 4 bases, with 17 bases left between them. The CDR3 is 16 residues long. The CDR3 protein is CASSLGQGLGTGELFF. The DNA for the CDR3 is TGTGCCAGCAGCCTTGGACAGGGACTAGGCACCGGGGAGCTGTTTTTT.

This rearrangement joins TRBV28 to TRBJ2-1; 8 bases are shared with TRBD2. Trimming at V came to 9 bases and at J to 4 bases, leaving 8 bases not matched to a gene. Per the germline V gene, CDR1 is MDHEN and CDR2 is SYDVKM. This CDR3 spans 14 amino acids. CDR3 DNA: TGTGCCAGTCTCACTAGCGGAGGTTACAATGAGCAGTTCTTC. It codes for CASLTSGGYNEQFF. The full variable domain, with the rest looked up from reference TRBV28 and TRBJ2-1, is DVKVTQSSRYLVKRTGEKVFLECVQDMDHENMFWYRQDPGLGLRLIYFSYDVKMKEKGDIPEGYSVSREKKERFSLILESASTNQTSMYLCASLTSGGYNEQFFGPGTRLTVL.

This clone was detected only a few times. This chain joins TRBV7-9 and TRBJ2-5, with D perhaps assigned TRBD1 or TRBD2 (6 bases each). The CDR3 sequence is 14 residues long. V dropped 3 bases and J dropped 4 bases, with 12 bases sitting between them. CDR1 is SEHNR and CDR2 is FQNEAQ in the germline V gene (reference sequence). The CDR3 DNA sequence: TGTGCCAGCAGCTTGGGCAGGGGAGGAGAGACCCAGTACTTC. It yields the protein CASSLGRGGETQYF.

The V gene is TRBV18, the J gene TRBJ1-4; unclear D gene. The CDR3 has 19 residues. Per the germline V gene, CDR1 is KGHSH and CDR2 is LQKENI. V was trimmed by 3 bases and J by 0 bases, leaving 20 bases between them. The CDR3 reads CASSPVEQHLSATNEKLFF. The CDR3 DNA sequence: TGTGCCAGCTCACCTGTCGAACAGCACCTAAGTGCAACTAATGAAAAACTGTTTTTT.

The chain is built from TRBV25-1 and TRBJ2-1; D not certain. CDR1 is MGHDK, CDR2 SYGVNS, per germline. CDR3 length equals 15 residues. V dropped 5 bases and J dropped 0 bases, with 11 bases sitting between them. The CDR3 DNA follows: TGTGCCAGCAGTTCAACCACCCCCTCCTACAATGAGCAGTTCTTC. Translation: CASSSTTPSYNEQFF.

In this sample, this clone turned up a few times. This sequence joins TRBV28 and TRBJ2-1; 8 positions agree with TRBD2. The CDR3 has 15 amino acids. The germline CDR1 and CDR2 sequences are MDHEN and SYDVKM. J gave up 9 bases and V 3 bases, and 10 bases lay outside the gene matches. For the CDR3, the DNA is TGTGCCAGCAGTTTTCAAGCGGGAGTATTAGGTGAGCAGTTCTTC. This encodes CASSFQAGVLGEQFF.

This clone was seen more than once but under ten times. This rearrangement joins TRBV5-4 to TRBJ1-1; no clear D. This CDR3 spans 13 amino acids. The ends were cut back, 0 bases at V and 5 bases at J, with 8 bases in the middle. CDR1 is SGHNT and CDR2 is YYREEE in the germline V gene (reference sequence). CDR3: CASSLVGRTEAFF. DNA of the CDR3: TGTGCCAGCAGCTTGGTGGGGAGGACTGAAGCTTTCTTT.

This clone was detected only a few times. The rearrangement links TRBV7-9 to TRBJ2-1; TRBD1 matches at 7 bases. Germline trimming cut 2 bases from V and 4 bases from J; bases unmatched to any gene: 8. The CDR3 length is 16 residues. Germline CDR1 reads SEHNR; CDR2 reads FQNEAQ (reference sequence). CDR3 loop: CASSLLPRGKYNEQFF. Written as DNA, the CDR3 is TGTGCCAGCAGCTTACTCCCCAGGGGGAAGTACAATGAGCAGTTCTTC.

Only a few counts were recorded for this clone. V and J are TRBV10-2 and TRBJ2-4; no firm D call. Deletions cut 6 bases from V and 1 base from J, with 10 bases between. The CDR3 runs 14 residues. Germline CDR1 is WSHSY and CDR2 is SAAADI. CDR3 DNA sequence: TGCGCCAGCAGCGGTACCTCGGCCAAAAACATTCAGTACTTC. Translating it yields CASSGTSAKNIQYF.

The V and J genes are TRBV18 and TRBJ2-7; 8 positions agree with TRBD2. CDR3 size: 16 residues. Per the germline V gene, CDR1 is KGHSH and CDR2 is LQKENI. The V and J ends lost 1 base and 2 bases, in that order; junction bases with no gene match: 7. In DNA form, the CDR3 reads TGTGCCAGCTCACCACGCCGGGAGGGCCTTCCCTACGAGCAGTACTTC. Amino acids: CASSPRREGLPYEQYF.

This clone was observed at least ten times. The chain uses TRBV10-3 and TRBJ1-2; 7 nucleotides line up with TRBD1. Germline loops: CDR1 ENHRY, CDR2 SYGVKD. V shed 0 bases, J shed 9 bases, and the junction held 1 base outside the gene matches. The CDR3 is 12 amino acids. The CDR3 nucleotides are TGTGCCATCAGTGAGTCGGGACAGAGCTACACCTTC. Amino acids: CAISESGQSYTF.

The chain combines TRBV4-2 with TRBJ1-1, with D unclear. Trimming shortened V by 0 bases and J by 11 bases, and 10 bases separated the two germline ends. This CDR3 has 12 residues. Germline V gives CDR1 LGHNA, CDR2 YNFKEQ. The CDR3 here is CASSQDRLGAFF. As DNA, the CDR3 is TGTGCCAGCAGCCAAGATCGGCTGGGGGCTTTCTTT.

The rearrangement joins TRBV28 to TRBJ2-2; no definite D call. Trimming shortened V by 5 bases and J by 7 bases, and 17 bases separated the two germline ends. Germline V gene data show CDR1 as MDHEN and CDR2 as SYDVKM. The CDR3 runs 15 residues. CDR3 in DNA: TGTGCCAGCAGTCCCCCGGCCCCGCGGAGCGGGGAGCTGTTTTTT. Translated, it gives CASSPPAPRSGELFF.

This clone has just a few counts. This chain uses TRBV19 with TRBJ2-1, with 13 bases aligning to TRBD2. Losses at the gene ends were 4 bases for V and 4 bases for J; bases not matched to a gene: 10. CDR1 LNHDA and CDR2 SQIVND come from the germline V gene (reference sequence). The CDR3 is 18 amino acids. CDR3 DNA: TGTGCCAGTAGTACTCATTGGACTAGCGGGAGCTATTACAATGAGCAGTTCTTC. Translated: CASSTHWTSGSYYNEQFF.

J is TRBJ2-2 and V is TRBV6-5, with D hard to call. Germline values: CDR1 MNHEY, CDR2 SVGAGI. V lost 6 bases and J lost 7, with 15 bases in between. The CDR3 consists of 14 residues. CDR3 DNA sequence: TGTGCCAGCAGGACATTCGAGCATGACGGGGAGCTGTTTTTT. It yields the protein CASRTFEHDGELFF.

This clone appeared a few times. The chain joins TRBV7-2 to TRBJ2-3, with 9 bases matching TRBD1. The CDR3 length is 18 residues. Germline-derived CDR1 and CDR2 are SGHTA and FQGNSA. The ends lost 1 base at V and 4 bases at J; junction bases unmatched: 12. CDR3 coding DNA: TGTGCCAGCAGCTTAGGGTTAGGGGGGACAGGGCGCCCAGATACGCAGTATTTT. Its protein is CASSLGLGGTGRPDTQYF.

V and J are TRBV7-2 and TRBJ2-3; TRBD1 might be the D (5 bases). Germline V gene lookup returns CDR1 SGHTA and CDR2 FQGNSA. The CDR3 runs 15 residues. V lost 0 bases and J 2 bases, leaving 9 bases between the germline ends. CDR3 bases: TGTGCCAGCAGCTTAGCAGGGGCATTCACAGATACGCAGTATTTT. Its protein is CASSLAGAFTDTQYF.

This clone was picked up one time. CDR3 sequence (DNA): TGTGCCAGCACCCTTCGATCCTCCTACAATGAGCAGTTCTTC. It is translated as CASTLRSSYNEQFF. The chain employs TRBV7-2 and TRBJ2-1; D is unclear. The V gene lost 7 bases and the J gene lost 0 bases, with 10 bases spanning the gap. CDR1 SGHTA and CDR2 FQGNSA come from the germline V gene. The CDR3 has 14 amino acids.